Shown below are 18 T cell receptor beta chains from a single sample sequenced in a study of blood T cell repertoires in COVID-19. The assay was immunoSEQ multiplex PCR, and TCRdb's table has in-frame clones only and misses some. The sample includes 130,000 to 150,000 clones, more than 75% of them seen just once. Specimen: peripheral blood. These receptors all stem from a man between 60 and 75 years old with active or convalescent COVID-19.

The chain employs TRBV5-5 and TRBJ2-1; 12 bases are a match to TRBD2. CDR1 is SGHKS and CDR2 is YYEKEE in the germline V gene (reference sequence). This CDR3 spans 16 amino acids. The J segment lost 4 bases and the V segment lost 3 bases, leaving 5 bases of the junction unmatched. The CDR3 here is CASSSSTSGGYNEQFF. DNA for the CDR3: TGTGCCAGCAGCTCCTCGACTAGCGGGGGTTACAATGAGCAGTTCTTC.

This clone was found many times. This chain links TRBV10-2 with TRBJ2-1; perhaps TRBD1 as D (6 bases). CDR3 length: 12 residues. Germline V gives CDR1 WSHSY, CDR2 SAAADI. The V end was cut by 6 bases, the J end by 12 bases, with 15 bases between. The CDR3 DNA reads TGCGCCAGCAGGGCAGGGGATTTCGGGCAGTTCTTC. Encoded protein: CASRAGDFGQFF.

The V and J genes are TRBV6-5 and TRBJ2-1, with 7 bases matching TRBD1. Trimming cost V 0 bases and J 2 bases; bases outside gene matches: 4. Looked up from germline, CDR1 is MNHEY and CDR2 is SVGAGI. CDR3 size: 16 residues. The CDR3 is CASSYSTGYPYNEQFF. In DNA form, the CDR3 reads TGTGCCAGCAGTTACTCGACAGGGTACCCCTACAATGAGCAGTTCTTC.

V usage is TRBV12-3 or TRBV12-4 and J usage is TRBJ2-7; 8 bases match TRBD1. The CDR3 consists of 13 residues. V shed 9 bases, J shed 0 bases, and the junction held 4 bases outside the gene matches. In DNA, the CDR3 is TGTGCCAGTACAACAGGGGGCTCCTACGAGCAGTACTTC. Protein product: CASTTGGSYEQYF.

This clone was seen only a few times. V is TRBV4-2 and J is TRBJ2-3; 14 bases align to TRBD2. The V gene end was trimmed by 3 bases and the J gene end by 5 bases; junction bases not matched to a gene: 7. Germline V CDR1 and CDR2: LGHNA, YNFKEQ. This CDR3 is built from 17 residues. CDR3 sequence (DNA): TGTGCCAGCAGCCAGGAGACTAGCGGGAGGGCCATAGATACGCAGTATTTT. It codes for CASSQETSGRAIDTQYF.

The CDR3 protein is CASTLSSSGSYNEQFF. Written as DNA, the CDR3 is TGTGCCAGCACACTGTCGTCTAGCGGGAGCTACAATGAGCAGTTCTTC. This chain links TRBV5-6 with TRBJ2-1; 10 nucleotides match TRBD2. Germline V gene sequence: CDR1 SGHDT, CDR2 YYEEEE. V trimming: 6 bases; J trimming: 3 bases; junction bases outside the gene matches: 9. The CDR3 runs 16 residues.

Comment on this clone: Other DNA sequences from this sample encode an identical CDR3 as well. V gene TRBV6-5 combines with J gene TRBJ2-2; D unresolved. The ends were cut back, 2 bases at V and 3 bases at J, with 4 bases in the middle. The V gene's germline CDR1 is MNHEY and CDR2 SVGAGI. CDR3 length: 13 amino acids. In nucleotides, the CDR3 is TGTGCCAGCAGTTACCCTTACACCGGGGAGCTGTTTTTT. Its translation is CASSYPYTGELFF.

The chain links TRBV20-1 to TRBJ2-3; D not certain. With 8 bases removed from V and 6 bases from J, the gap between germline ends came to 12 bases. CDR1 and CDR2 (germline): DFQATT, SNEGSKA (reference sequence). The CDR3 totals 11 residues. The CDR3 reads CSSLTRDTQYF. CDR3 nucleotides: TGCAGTTCCCTGACACGGGATACGCAGTATTTT.

J is TRBJ1-6 and V is TRBV5-8, with 8 nucleotides matching TRBD1. V shed 2 bases, J shed 0 bases, and the junction held 13 bases outside the gene matches. The CDR3 covers 20 residues. Germline CDR1 is SGHTS and CDR2 is YDEGEE. CDR3: CASSLLLWTGRSSYNSPLHF. CDR3 bases: TGTGCCAGCAGCTTACTTCTTTGGACAGGGAGGAGCTCCTATAATTCACCCCTCCACTTT.

This clone was seen once. The chain recombines TRBV6-1 with TRBJ1-2, with D unresolved. The V end lost 2 bases, the J end lost 3 bases, and 19 bases lay between the germline ends. Germline V gene data show CDR1 as MNHNS and CDR2 as SASEGT. CDR3 length: 17 amino acids. In nucleotides, the CDR3 is TGTGCCAGCAGTGAAATGGGAAAGAGAACGCGGGACTATGGCTACACCTTC. It yields the protein CASSEMGKRTRDYGYTF.

The chain links TRBV5-4 to TRBJ2-2; TRBD1 matches at 7 bases. V was pared by 5 bases and J by 4 bases, with 8 bases of the junction left unmatched. CDR3 length equals 15 residues. Per germline, CDR1 SGHNT and CDR2 YYREEE (reference sequence). Written as DNA, the CDR3 is TGTGCCAGCAGAGCCCTCGGGACAGTCACCGGGGAGCTGTTTTTT. It encodes CASRALGTVTGELFF.

This chain uses TRBV29-1 with TRBJ1-1; perhaps TRBD1 as D (5 bases). V was shortened by 1 base and J by 5 bases, with 11 bases between the two germline ends. The CDR3 totals 13 residues. The V gene's germline CDR1 is SQVTM and CDR2 ANQGSEA. Written as DNA, the CDR3 is TGCAGCGTTGAAGGGGGGGGGAGGACTGAAGCTTTCTTT. Translated: CSVEGGGRTEAFF.

V and J are TRBV20-1 and TRBJ1-2; D possibly corresponds to TRBD1 (5 bases). In germline, CDR1 is DFQATT, CDR2 SNEGSKA (reference sequence). The CDR3 contains 11 residues. CDR3 nucleotide sequence: TGCAATATCGACAGCCGGGATGGCTACACCTTC. Translating gives CNIDSRDGYTF.

The sample holds one count of this clone. This chain links TRBV24-1 with TRBJ2-1; TRBD1 matches at 7 bases. Germline V gene lookup returns CDR1 KGHDR and CDR2 SFDVKD. V dropped 0 bases and J dropped 7; count of bases not matched to a gene: 11. The CDR3 runs to 17 residues. CDR3 DNA: TGTGCCACCAGTGATTTGAAGGGGGCCAAAGGTGGGAATGAGCAGTTCTTC. Translated, it gives CATSDLKGAKGGNEQFF.

The chain recombines TRBV4-1 with TRBJ2-2, with 11 positions matching TRBD2. This CDR3 has 17 amino acids. The V gene's germline CDR1 is MGHRA and CDR2 YSYEKL. J gave up 5 bases and V 1 base, and 6 bases lay outside the gene matches. CDR3 DNA: TGCGCCAGCAGCCAAGTGCGACTAGCGGGACCTACCGGGGAGCTGTTTTTT. Its protein product is CASSQVRLAGPTGELFF.

V is TRBV28 and J is TRBJ1-1, with 8 positions matching TRBD1. The junction had 10 bases not matched to a gene; V was cut back by 6 bases and J by 7 bases. The CDR3 runs 14 residues. Germline-derived CDR1 and CDR2 are MDHEN and SYDVKM. CDR3 loop: CASRIGTGTLEAFF. The CDR3 region has the DNA TGTGCCAGCAGAATCGGGACAGGTACACTTGAAGCTTTCTTT.

This clone showed up just a few times. V usage is TRBV18 and J usage is TRBJ1-3, with 7 positions matching TRBD1. The germline gives CDR1 KGHSH, CDR2 LQKENI. With 3 bases clipped from V and 2 bases from J, the junction kept 7 bases outside the gene matches. CDR3 length equals 16 residues. CDR3 DNA sequence: TGTGCCAGCTCACCGAGTACAGGGGCGGCTGGAAACACCATATATTTT. It yields the protein CASSPSTGAAGNTIYF.

The gene calls are TRBV6-6 and TRBJ2-4; D remains unclear. This CDR3 is 14 amino acids long. Between the trimmed V and J ends, which lost 2 bases and 0 bases, there was a span of 5 bases. Per germline, CDR1 MNHNY and CDR2 SVGAGI (reference sequence). CDR3 loop: CASSYAVAKNIQYF. CDR3 DNA: TGTGCCAGCAGTTACGCGGTAGCCAAAAACATTCAGTACTTC.